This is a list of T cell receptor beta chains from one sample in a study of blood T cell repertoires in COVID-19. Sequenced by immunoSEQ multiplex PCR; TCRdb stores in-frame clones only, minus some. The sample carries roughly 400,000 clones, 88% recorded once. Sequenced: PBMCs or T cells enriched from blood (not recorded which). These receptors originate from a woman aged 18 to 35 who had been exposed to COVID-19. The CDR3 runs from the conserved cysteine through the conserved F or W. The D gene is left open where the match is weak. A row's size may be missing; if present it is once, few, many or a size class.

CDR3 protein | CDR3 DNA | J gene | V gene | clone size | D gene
CASSLIGGGTYEQYF | TGTGCCAGCAGCTTAATTGGCGGGGGGACCTACGAGCAGTACTTC | TRBJ2-7 | TRBV7-2 | NA | TRBD2
CASARGRINEQFF | TGTGCCAGCGCCCGAGGGCGCATCAATGAGCAGTTCTTC | TRBJ2-1 | TRBV6-5 | NA | NA
CASSQDCGTGDTGELFF | TGTGCCAGCAGCCAAGATTGTGGGACAGGGGATACCGGGGAGCTGTTTTTT | TRBJ2-2 | TRBV3-1/TRBV3-2 | NA | TRBD1
CASSFLEGQGGGEKLFF | TGTGCCAGCAGTTTCCTCGAGGGACAGGGCGGTGGTGAAAAACTGTTTTTT | TRBJ1-4 | TRBV28 | NA | TRBD1
CASSLGLAGGTSGTQYF | TGTGCCAGCAGCTTGGGACTAGCGGGGGGAACCTCCGGGACCCAGTACTTC | TRBJ2-5 | TRBV5-8 | NA | TRBD2
CASSQTSTGTGGEQYF | TGCGCCAGCAGCCAAACATCGACCGGGACAGGGGGCGAGCAGTACTTC | TRBJ2-7 | TRBV4-3 | NA | TRBD1
CASSSDRGLMDTQYF | TGTGCCAGCAGTTCCGACAGAGGCTTAATGGATACGCAGTATTTT | TRBJ2-3 | TRBV6-5 | few | NA
CASSPTIHITQALGTEAFF | TGTGCCAGCAGCCCGACGATACACATTACACAGGCGTTGGGCACTGAAGCTTTCTTT | TRBJ1-1 | TRBV7-8 | NA | NA
CASSQGEADTQYF | TGTGCCAGCAGTCAAGGGGAGGCAGATACGCAGTATTTT | TRBJ2-3 | TRBV7-3 | NA | NA
CASSPKGSDTGELFF | TGTGCCAGCTCACCAAAGGGGTCGGATACCGGGGAGCTGTTTTTT | TRBJ2-2 | TRBV18 | NA | NA
CASSLGGRRLYF | TGTGCCAGCTCCTTAGGTGGCAGGCGCTTGTATTTT | TRBJ2-3 | TRBV7-9 | NA | NA
CASSPPGTRVGYEQYF | TGTGCCAGCAGTCCCCCAGGGACTAGGGTAGGCTACGAGCAGTACTTC | TRBJ2-7 | TRBV28 | NA | TRBD2
CASRLSGGYTGELFF | TGCGCCAGCAGACTCTCGGGAGGGTATACCGGGGAGCTGTTTTTT | TRBJ2-2 | TRBV5-1 | NA | TRBD2
CASSLWAGATGELFF | TGTGCCAGCAGTTTATGGGCAGGGGCCACCGGGGAGCTGTTTTTT | TRBJ2-2 | TRBV28 | few | NA
CASSLQAGGYEQYF | TGTGCCAGCAGTTTACAGGCAGGGGGCTACGAGCAGTACTTC | TRBJ2-7 | TRBV28 | NA | TRBD1
CASNGLASYEQYF | TGTGCCAGCAATGGACTAGCGTCCTACGAGCAGTACTTC | TRBJ2-7 | TRBV7-6 | NA | TRBD2
CATSDYEGRSGNEQFF | TGTGCCACCAGTGATTATGAGGGGAGGTCCGGCAATGAGCAGTTCTTC | TRBJ2-1 | TRBV24-1 | NA | NA
CASRLAGPRYEQYF | TGTGCCAGCAGGCTAGCGGGGCCCAGGTACGAGCAGTACTTC | TRBJ2-7 | TRBV28 | once | TRBD2
CASSLLDEQYF | TGTGCCAGCAGCCTGTTAGACGAGCAGTACTTC | TRBJ2-7 | TRBV3-1/TRBV3-2 | NA | NA
CASSFSTGQGRIYGYTF | TGTGCCAGCAGTTTTTCCACCGGACAGGGTCGGATCTATGGCTACACCTTC | TRBJ1-2 | TRBV28 | once | TRBD1
CAVWTGGSYEQYF | TGTGCCGTTTGGACAGGGGGTAGCTACGAGCAGTACTTC | TRBJ2-7 | TRBV10-3 | few | TRBD1
CASSIDSGSLVDTQYF | TGTGCCAGTAGTATAGATAGCGGGAGTTTAGTGGATACGCAGTATTTT | TRBJ2-3 | TRBV19 | once | TRBD2
CASSADFGTSGGAYYNEQFF | TGTGCCAGTAGTGCCGACTTCGGGACTAGCGGGGGGGCTTACTACAATGAGCAGTTCTTC | TRBJ2-1 | TRBV19 | NA | TRBD2
CASSYRGSSNQPQHF | TGTGCCAGCAGTTACAGGGGAAGTAGCAATCAGCCCCAGCATTTT | TRBJ1-5 | TRBV28 | NA | TRBD1
CASSQDRGAPGPLHF | TGTGCCAGCAGCCAAGACAGGGGAGCCCCGGGTCCCCTCCACTTT | TRBJ1-6 | TRBV4-2 | NA | NA
CASSLGGGGYTDTQYF | TGTGCCAGCAGCTTAGGAGGGGGCGGTTATACGGATACGCAGTATTTT | TRBJ2-3 | TRBV7-3 | once | NA
CASSTGTGNQPQHF | TGCGCCAGCAGCACGGGGACAGGGAATCAGCCCCAGCATTTT | TRBJ1-5 | TRBV5-1 | NA | TRBD1
CASSMSGRGPTNTGELFF | TGTGCCAGTAGTATGTCTGGCAGGGGCCCTACGAACACCGGGGAGCTGTTTTTT | TRBJ2-2 | TRBV19 | NA | NA
CASSLGGTGTDTQYF | TGTGCCAGCAGCTTAGGAGGTACGGGCACAGATACGCAGTATTTT | TRBJ2-3 | TRBV7-9 | NA | NA
CASSLASGRAYEQYF | TGTGCCAGCAGTTTAGCTAGCGGGAGGGCCTACGAGCAGTACTTC | TRBJ2-7 | TRBV11-2 | NA | TRBD2
CASSPPGTGGNYGYTF | TGTGCCAGCAGCCCGCCCGGGACAGGCGGTAACTATGGCTACACCTTC | TRBJ1-2 | TRBV7-9 | NA | TRBD1
CASSAGLATNEKLFF | TGTGCCAGCAGCGCAGGGCTAGCAACTAATGAAAAACTGTTTTTT | TRBJ1-4 | TRBV9 | NA | NA
CASSGTSALNEQFF | TGTGCCAGCAGCGGGACTAGCGCCCTCAATGAGCAGTTCTTC | TRBJ2-1 | TRBV9 | NA | TRBD2
CASSLLTGTGLEKQYF | TGTGCCAGCAGCTTATTGACCGGGACAGGGTTGGAGAAGCAGTACTTC | TRBJ2-7 | TRBV7-9 | NA | TRBD1
CASNPDTDYGYTF | TGTGCCAGCAACCCGGACACCGACTATGGCTACACCTTC | TRBJ1-2 | TRBV12-3/TRBV12-4 | once | NA
CASSPGLVKETQYF | TGTGCCAGCAGCCCAGGACTAGTCAAAGAGACCCAGTACTTC | TRBJ2-5 | TRBV14 | NA | TRBD2
CASSENRSPLHEQYF | TGTGCCAGCAGTGAAAATAGATCCCCCCTTCACGAGCAGTACTTC | TRBJ2-7 | TRBV6-1 | NA | NA
CASSQGGQGGLYEQYF | TGTGCCAGCAGCCAAGGGGGACAGGGGGGGTTGTACGAGCAGTACTTC | TRBJ2-7 | TRBV3-1/TRBV3-2 | NA | TRBD1
CASSLVPGLAGSGANVLTF | TGCGCCAGCAGCTTGGTCCCCGGACTAGCGGGCTCTGGGGCCAACGTCCTGACTTTC | TRBJ2-6 | TRBV5-1 | NA | TRBD2
CAVGLNNKNSPLHF | TGTGCCGTTGGTCTGAACAATAAGAATTCACCCCTCCACTTT | TRBJ1-6 | TRBV6-5 | NA | NA
CASSPGRGGFYEQYF | TGTGCCAGCAGCCCCGGGAGGGGGGGCTTCTACGAGCAGTACTTC | TRBJ2-7 | TRBV9 | NA | TRBD2
CASSLGQLYGYTF | TGTGCCAGCAGCCTGGGACAGCTCTATGGCTACACCTTC | TRBJ1-2 | TRBV28 | NA | TRBD1
CASSLRLALTYEQYF | TGTGCCAGCAGCTTGAGACTAGCCCTAACCTACGAGCAGTACTTC | TRBJ2-7 | TRBV5-6 | NA | TRBD2
CASSLVQGLNEKLFF | TGTGCCAGCAGCTTGGTACAGGGGCTTAATGAAAAACTGTTTTTT | TRBJ1-4 | TRBV7-9 | NA | TRBD1
CASSQDRTGSEKLFF | TGTGCCAGCAGCCAAGATAGGACAGGGAGTGAAAAACTGTTTTTT | TRBJ1-4 | TRBV4-2 | NA | TRBD1
CASSTTGASTDTQYF | TGTGCCAGTAGTACGACAGGGGCCAGCACAGATACGCAGTATTTT | TRBJ2-3 | TRBV19 | NA | TRBD1
CATSGLTYEQYF | TGCGCCACATCGGGACTAACCTACGAGCAGTACTTC | TRBJ2-7 | TRBV10-1 | NA | TRBD2
CASSLAGSRLDTQYF | TGTGCCAGCAGCCTAGCGGGGTCCCGCTTAGATACGCAGTATTTT | TRBJ2-3 | TRBV27 | NA | TRBD2
CASGREADGYTF | TGTGCCAGCGGTCGGGAGGCAGATGGCTACACCTTC | TRBJ1-2 | TRBV28 | NA | NA
CASVDKTNEKLFF | TGTGCCAGCGTGGACAAAACTAATGAAAAACTGTTTTTT | TRBJ1-4 | TRBV3-1/TRBV3-2 | NA | NA
CSVQEGGDEQFF | TGCAGCGTTCAGGAGGGAGGCGATGAGCAGTTCTTC | TRBJ2-1 | TRBV29-1 | few | NA